The entry that follows covers one T cell receptor (beta chain) sequence. The antigen is not known. The data were taken from a study of shared clonotypes between healthy human individuals. The overall study: The donor group consisted of a couple of women and three men, aged 18 to 49.

The CDR3 is 12 amino acids. Germline values: CDR1 MDHEN, CDR2 SYDVKM. V lost 6 bases and J lost 1, with 7 bases in between. Study-wide points: With few donors, the genetic and exposure-history diversity represented was limited.

TCRdb's copy holds only in-frame clones and misses some; the assay was immunoSEQ multiplex PCR. This sample yields approximately 1.1 million clones, of which approximately 80% are seen a single time; around 0.47% belongs to the top ten. Sequenced sample: memory CD4+ T cells from PBMCs. The sample's subset: CD45RA-negative fraction. The origin of this receptor is a man aged 18 to 35 in good health. Some clones in this sample may be carry-over from other donors' samples. The chain uses TRBV28 and TRBJ2-7; D unresolved. The CDR3 DNA sequence: TGTGCCAGCAGCCAATCTTCCTACGAGCAGTACTTC. Its translation: CASSQSSYEQYF.